These 23 T cell receptor beta chains came from one sample sequenced in a study of cytomegalovirus exposure and HLA in healthy donors. Use of 60 Vbeta and 13 Jbeta primers characterized the PCR. Here immunoSEQ multiplex PCR was the method, and the copy in TCRdb shows in-frame clones only, minus some. The sample records roughly 99,000 clones, over 60% being singletons. The sequenced sample was PBMCs. The origin of the receptors is a male donor in good health and CMV-seropositive.

This chain joins TRBV5-4 and TRBJ1-4, with TRBD1 matching over 8 bases. Germline V gives CDR1 SGHNT, CDR2 YYREEE (reference sequence). The CDR3 is 17 residues long. V was clipped by 0 bases and J by 2 bases; unmatched bases: 6. The CDR3 region is CASSLAYGQGTNEKLFF. The CDR3 DNA sequence: TGTGCCAGCAGCTTGGCCTACGGACAGGGCACTAATGAAAAACTGTTTTTT.

V and J are TRBV6-5 and TRBJ2-7; possibly TRBD1 for D (6 bases). The CDR3 loop spans 13 amino acids. Trimming left V 7 bases short and J 0 bases short, with 10 bases between. CDR1 and CDR2 from the germline V gene are MNHEY and SVGAGI. The CDR3: CASTGDNSYEQYF. Written as DNA, the CDR3 is TGTGCCAGCACCGGGGACAACTCCTACGAGCAGTACTTC.

This clone was seen a single time. The chain employs TRBV27 and TRBJ2-7, with TRBD2 matching 11 bases. The CDR3 is 16 residues long. Germline values: CDR1 MNHEY, CDR2 SMNVEV (reference sequence). V gave up 2 bases and J gave up 2 bases; unmatched junction bases: 5. CDR3 bases: TGTGCCAGCAGTTTACTAGCGGGGGGACTGCCCTACGAGCAGTACTTC. It yields the protein CASSLLAGGLPYEQYF.

The chain recombines TRBV30 with TRBJ1-6; D ambiguous. Looked up from germline, CDR1 is GTSNPN and CDR2 is SVGIG (reference sequence). Trimming cost V 3 bases and J 1 base, with 10 bases left between them. The CDR3 sequence is 15 residues long. This CDR3 reads CAWRGPGSYNSPLHF. The CDR3 bases are TGTGCCTGGAGAGGTCCGGGTTCCTATAATTCACCCCTCCACTTT.

The chain has TRBV30 and TRBJ1-2; D is perhaps TRBD1 (6 bases). V was pared by 0 bases and J by 4 bases, with 15 bases between. The CDR3 extends over 15 amino acids. CDR1 is GTSNPN, CDR2 SVGIG, per germline (reference sequence). The CDR3 DNA reads as TGTGCCTGGAGTGTGTGGAACAGGGCCCTCTATGGCTACACCTTC. The encoded protein is CAWSVWNRALYGYTF.

This sequence joins TRBV7-8 and TRBJ1-5; a possible D gene is TRBD1 (6 bases). The length of the CDR3 is 14 residues. Trimming took 7 bases from V and 5 from J, leaving 15 bases between them. Germline loops: CDR1 SGHVS, CDR2 FQNEAQ. The CDR3 DNA reads as TGTGCCAGCACCTCAGGGACATCAGATCAGCCCCAGCATTTT. Protein product: CASTSGTSDQPQHF.

The V call is TRBV7-2, the J call TRBJ1-2, with D unclear. Germline V lookup: CDR1 SGHTA, CDR2 FQGNSA. Trimming left V 5 bases short and J 4 bases short, with 11 bases between. The CDR3 runs to 13 residues. The DNA of the CDR3 is TGTGCCAGCAGCCCAGGTGCCAGCTATGGCTACACCTTC. Its protein is CASSPGASYGYTF.

The chain has TRBV7-8 and TRBJ1-1; D remains unclear. CDR1 is SGHVS and CDR2 is FQNEAQ in the germline V gene. This CDR3 has 14 amino acids. Trimming left V 1 base short and J 1 base short, with 7 bases between. The DNA for the CDR3 is TGTGCCAGCAGCTTAGGCCGGGAGAACACTGAAGCTTTCTTT. It yields the protein CASSLGRENTEAFF.

The rearrangement uses TRBV30 and TRBJ2-7; TRBD2 is a possible D gene (5 bases). The length of the CDR3 is 11 residues. From germline, CDR1 is GTSNPN and CDR2 SVGIG (reference sequence). The V end was cut by 0 bases, the J end by 7 bases, with 7 bases between. The CDR3 sequence: CAWSVGGEQYF. The CDR3 nucleotides read TGTGCCTGGAGTGTCGGAGGTGAGCAGTACTTC.

The V gene is TRBV5-4, the J gene TRBJ1-2; TRBD1 matches 9 bases. With V trimmed by 2 bases and J by 10 bases, 9 bases remained unmatched. The V gene's germline CDR1 is SGHNT and CDR2 YYREEE (reference sequence). The CDR3 has 14 amino acids. CDR3 amino acids: CASSLTRDRVFYTF. In nucleotides, the CDR3 is TGTGCCAGCAGCTTAACCCGGGACAGGGTATTCTACACCTTC.

This clone was picked up a small number of times. This chain uses TRBV27 with TRBJ2-7, with 8 bases lining up with TRBD1. Germline trimming cut 3 bases from V and 3 bases from J; bases unmatched to any gene: 4. There are 14 residues in the CDR3. Germline CDR1 MNHEY, CDR2 SMNVEV (reference sequence). CDR3 residues: CASSFGTGGYEQYF. The CDR3 DNA is TGTGCCAGCAGTTTTGGGACAGGAGGCTACGAGCAGTACTTC.

The chain couples TRBV7-9 to TRBJ2-3; possible D gene TRBD2, 5 bases. V shed 2 bases and J shed 0 bases, with 6 bases lying between them. CDR3 length: 14 amino acids. Per germline, CDR1 SEHNR and CDR2 FQNEAQ (reference sequence). The DNA of the CDR3 is TGTGCCAGCAGCTTAAGAGGGAGCACAGATACGCAGTATTTT. This translates into CASSLRGSTDTQYF. The whole variable domain, remainder taken from reference TRBV7-9 and TRBJ2-3, is DTGVSQNPRHKITKRGQNVTFRCDPISEHNRLYWYRQTLGQGPEFLTYFQNEAQLEKSRLLSDRFSAERPKGSFSTLEIQRTEQGDSAMYLCASSLRGSTDTQYFGPGTRLTVL.

As for this clone: A far larger clone lies a single base away; this is likely a read error. The V gene is TRBV7-9, the J gene TRBJ2-1, with a weak D call TRBD1 (5 bases). The CDR3 has 12 residues. Trimming left V 5 bases short and J 6 bases short, with 8 bases between. Germline CDR1 reads SEHNR; CDR2 reads FQNEAQ (reference sequence). This chain's CDR3 is CASSPQGNEQFF. Here the CDR3 DNA reads TGTGCCAGCAGCCCCCAGGGCAATGAGCAGTTCTTC.

The chain carries TRBV11-2 and TRBJ2-7; TRBD1 matches at 12 bases. Germline CDR1 reads SGHAT; CDR2 reads FQNNGV. The CDR3 runs to 15 residues. Trimming at V came to 6 bases and at J to 7 bases, leaving 10 bases not matched to a gene. The CDR3: CASRRPGQGAQEQYF. In nucleotides, the CDR3 is TGTGCCAGCAGACGACCGGGACAGGGGGCCCAAGAGCAGTACTTC.

The chain links TRBV2 to TRBJ2-7, with D perhaps matching TRBD1 (6 bases). The germline gives CDR1 SNHLY, CDR2 FYNNEI. The germline V and J ends were trimmed by 4 bases and 5 bases, with 18 bases remaining between them. This CDR3 has 15 amino acids. The CDR3 here is CASSAWGRQVDEQYF. As DNA, the CDR3 is TGTGCCAGCAGTGCCTGGGGCCGACAGGTAGACGAGCAGTACTTC.

The V gene is TRBV5-4, the J gene TRBJ1-2, with TRBD1 identical over 7 bases. V trimming: 4 bases; J trimming: 5 bases; junction bases outside the gene matches: 5. CDR3 length: 13 amino acids. Germline CDR1 is SGHNT and CDR2 is YYREEE (reference sequence). The CDR3 nucleotides read TGTGCCAGCAGCGGGGGACAGAGTTATGGCTACACCTTC. Its translation is CASSGGQSYGYTF.

V and J are TRBV5-1 and TRBJ1-4; 7 bases are a match to TRBD1. The germline V gene encodes CDR1 SGHRS and CDR2 YFSETQ. J lost 4 bases, V lost 0 bases, and 3 bases had no gene match. CDR3 size: 15 residues. The CDR3 DNA is TGCGCCAGCAGCTTGGAGGGGGCTGGTAATGAAAAACTGTTTTTT. Residues: CASSLEGAGNEKLFF. The full variable domain, completed using reference TRBV5-1 and TRBJ1-4, is KAGVTQTPRYLIKTRGQQVTLSCSPISGHRSVSWYQQTPGQGLQFLFEYFSETQRNKGNFPGRFSGRQFSNSRSEMNVSTLELGDSALYLCASSLEGAGNEKLFFGSGTQLSVL.

V usage is TRBV7-6 and J usage is TRBJ1-5; TRBD1 matches at 10 bases. CDR1 SGHVS and CDR2 FNYEAQ come from the germline V gene. Trimming took 5 bases from V and 5 from J; bases not matched to a gene: 9. The CDR3 is 16 residues long. The CDR3 DNA is TGTGCCAGCAGCGGAGGGACAGGGGAAGGGGATCAGCCCCAGCATTTT. The encoded protein is CASSGGTGEGDQPQHF.

The chain is built from TRBV28 and TRBJ1-2; 12 bases are a match to TRBD1. The CDR3 covers 14 residues. J was trimmed by 8 bases and V by 5 bases; bases with no gene match: 6. In germline, CDR1 is MDHEN, CDR2 SYDVKM. In DNA form, the CDR3 reads TGTGCCAGCAGTCCCCCGGGGACAGGGGGCGGCTACACCTTC. Translated: CASSPPGTGGGYTF.

The rearrangement links TRBV9 to TRBJ2-5; TRBD2 aligns across 10 bases. The germline V gene encodes CDR1 SGDLS and CDR2 YYNGEE. V was pared by 0 bases and J by 2 bases, with 4 bases of the junction left unmatched. This CDR3 region has 16 residues. The CDR3 coding sequence is TGTGCCAGCAGCGTAGGAGTAGCGGGGGGTCAAGAGACCCAGTACTTC. The encoded protein is CASSVGVAGGQETQYF. The variable domain in full, completed from reference TRBV9 and TRBJ2-5, reads DSGVTQTPKHLITATGQRVTLRCSPRSGDLSVYWYQQSLDQGLQFLIQYYNGEERAKGNILERFSAQQFPDLHSELNLSSLELGDSALYFCASSVGVAGGQETQYFGPGTRLLVL.

V usage is TRBV5-1 and J usage is TRBJ2-7; 14 nucleotides line up with TRBD2. Germline V lookup: CDR1 SGHRS, CDR2 YFSETQ. The CDR3 has 15 residues. V gave up 3 bases and J gave up 2 bases; unmatched junction bases: 1. DNA of the CDR3: TGCGCCAGCAGCTCGGGACTAGCGGGGGCCTACGAGCAGTACTTC. This sequence encodes CASSSGLAGAYEQYF. The entire variable domain, with the rest obtained from reference TRBV5-1 and TRBJ2-7, is as follows: KAGVTQTPRYLIKTRGQQVTLSCSPISGHRSVSWYQQTPGQGLQFLFEYFSETQRNKGNFPGRFSGRQFSNSRSEMNVSTLELGDSALYLCASSSGLAGAYEQYFGPGTRLTVT.

This rearrangement joins TRBV6-6 to TRBJ1-1; no clear D gene. The V gene's germline CDR1 is MNHNY and CDR2 SVGAGI (reference sequence). Trimming left V 2 bases short and J 0 bases short, with 10 bases between. The CDR3 is made up of 15 amino acids. Here the CDR3 reads CASSYPVVMNTEAFF. CDR3 DNA sequence: TGTGCCAGCAGTTACCCGGTTGTCATGAACACTGAAGCTTTCTTT.

The chain has TRBV4-1 and TRBJ1-2; D is possibly TRBD1 (6 bases). This CDR3 has 18 amino acids. In germline, CDR1 is MGHRA, CDR2 YSYEKL. The V gene lost 7 bases and the J gene lost 2 bases, with 26 bases spanning the gap. The CDR3 sequence is CASTLAESDGGRNYGYTF. The CDR3 coding sequence is TGCGCCAGCACCCTAGCCGAGTCGGACGGGGGGCGCAACTATGGCTACACCTTC.